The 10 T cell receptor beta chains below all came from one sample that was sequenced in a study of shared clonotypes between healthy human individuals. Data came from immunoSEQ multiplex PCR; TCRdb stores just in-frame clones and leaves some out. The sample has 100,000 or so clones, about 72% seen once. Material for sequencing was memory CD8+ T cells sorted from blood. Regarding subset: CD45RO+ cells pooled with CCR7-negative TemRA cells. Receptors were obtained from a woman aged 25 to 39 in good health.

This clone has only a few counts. CDR3 amino acids: CARIPGQGPNEQFF. For the CDR3, the DNA is TGTGCCAGGATCCCGGGACAGGGCCCCAATGAGCAGTTCTTC. The chain uses TRBV19 and TRBJ2-1; 9 nucleotides match TRBD1. Germline assignment: CDR1 LNHDA and CDR2 SQIVND (reference sequence). The CDR3 covers 14 residues. Trimming at V came to 9 bases and at J to 6 bases, leaving 9 bases not matched to a gene.

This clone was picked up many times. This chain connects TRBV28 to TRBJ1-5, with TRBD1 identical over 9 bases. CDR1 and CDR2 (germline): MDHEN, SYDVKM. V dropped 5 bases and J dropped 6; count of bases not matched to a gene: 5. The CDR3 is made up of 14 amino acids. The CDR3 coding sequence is TGTGCCAGCAGTAGGGACAGGGAGGCTCAGCCCCAGCATTTT. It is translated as CASSRDREAQPQHF.

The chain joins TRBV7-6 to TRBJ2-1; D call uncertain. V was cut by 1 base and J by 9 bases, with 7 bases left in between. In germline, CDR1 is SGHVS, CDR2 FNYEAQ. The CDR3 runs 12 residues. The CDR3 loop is CASSLGFGEQFF. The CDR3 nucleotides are TGTGCCAGCAGCTTAGGCTTCGGTGAGCAGTTCTTC.

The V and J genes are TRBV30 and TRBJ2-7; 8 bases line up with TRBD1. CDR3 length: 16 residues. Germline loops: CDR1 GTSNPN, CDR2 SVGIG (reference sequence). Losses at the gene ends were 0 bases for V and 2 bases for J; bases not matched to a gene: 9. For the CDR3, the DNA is TGTGCCTGGAGTGTACGGGTCCGGGACAGGCCCTACGAGCAGTACTTC. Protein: CAWSVRVRDRPYEQYF.

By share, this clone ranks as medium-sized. In nucleotides, the CDR3 is TGTGCCAGCAGCCAAGATGATGCGTCCCCTTCCTACGAGCAGTACTTC. Its translation: CASSQDDASPSYEQYF. The gene calls are TRBV4-2 and TRBJ2-7; D remains unclear. Germline lookup yields CDR1 LGHNA and CDR2 YNFKEQ. This CDR3 has 16 amino acids. V was trimmed by 0 bases and J by 1 base, leaving 13 bases between them.

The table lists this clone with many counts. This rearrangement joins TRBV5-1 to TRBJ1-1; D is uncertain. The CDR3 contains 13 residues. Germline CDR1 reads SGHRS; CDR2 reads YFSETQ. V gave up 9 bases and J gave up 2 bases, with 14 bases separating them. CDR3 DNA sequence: TGCGCCACCTCCGCGGGGTTAAACACTGAAGCTTTCTTT. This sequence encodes CATSAGLNTEAFF.

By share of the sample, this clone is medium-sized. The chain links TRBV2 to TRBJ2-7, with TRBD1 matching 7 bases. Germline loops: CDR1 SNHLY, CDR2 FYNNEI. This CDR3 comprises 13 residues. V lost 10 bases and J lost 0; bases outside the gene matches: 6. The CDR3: CATTGADSYEQYF. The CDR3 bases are TGTGCCACAACAGGGGCGGACTCCTACGAGCAGTACTTC.

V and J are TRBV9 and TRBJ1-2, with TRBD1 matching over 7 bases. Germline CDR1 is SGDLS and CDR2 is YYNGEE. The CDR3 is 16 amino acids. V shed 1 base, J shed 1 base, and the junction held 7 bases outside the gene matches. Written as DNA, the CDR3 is TGTGCCAGCAGCGTATCCGGGACAGTAGATAACTATGGCTACACCTTC. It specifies CASSVSGTVDNYGYTF.

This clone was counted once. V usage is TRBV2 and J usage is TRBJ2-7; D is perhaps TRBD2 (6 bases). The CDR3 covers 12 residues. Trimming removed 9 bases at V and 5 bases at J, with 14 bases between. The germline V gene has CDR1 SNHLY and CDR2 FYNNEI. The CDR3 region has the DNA TGTGCCAGTCTGGGGGACTCAGACGAGCAGTACTTC. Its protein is CASLGDSDEQYF.

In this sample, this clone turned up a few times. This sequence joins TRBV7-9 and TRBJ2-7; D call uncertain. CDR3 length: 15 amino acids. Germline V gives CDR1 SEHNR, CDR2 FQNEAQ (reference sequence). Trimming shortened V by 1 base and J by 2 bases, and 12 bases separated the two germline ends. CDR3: CASSLDERKTYEQYF. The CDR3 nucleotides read TGTGCCAGCAGCTTAGATGAAAGGAAAACCTACGAGCAGTACTTC.